The subject of this entry is one TCR beta chain. Its target is not known. Other DNA sequences in the sample encode the same CDR3. The data are from a study of cytomegalovirus exposure and HLA in healthy donors. With 60 Vbeta and 13 Jbeta primers, the PCR was carried out. In the source study's methods: Around 10 million of the roughly 80 million unique TCR beta chains counted in a later analysis were shared. Profiling relied on immunoSEQ multiplex PCR, and the TCRdb table lists in-frame clones only, not all of them. Clonal size and the V and J genes are those of that table, whereas D and trimming came from the DNA. Of approximately 170,000 clones listed, approximately 62% are singletons. Study-wide results and limits: Researchers reported in a later analysis that a missense DCLRE1C variant was tied to TCR beta V- and J-gene trimming. Reports state that TCR beta sequences accurately predicted most subjects' HLA-A and HLA-B alleles. Apart from CMV serostatus, no immune exposure information was available.

The CDR3 covers 14 residues. Between the trimmed V and J ends, which lost 6 bases and 0 bases, there was a span of 13 bases. In germline, CDR1 is SGHRS, CDR2 YFSETQ. The chain links TRBV5-1 to TRBJ2-7; a weak D match, TRBD1 (5 bases). The TCR sequence derives from a man aged 50-59 years in good health and CMV-seronegative. Sequencing was done on a sample of PBMCs. The chain's CDR3 is CASKGQGTSYEQYF. CDR3 coding DNA: TGCGCCAGCAAGGGTCAGGGTACCTCCTACGAGCAGTACTTC.